These T cell receptor beta chains were read from a single sample in a study of control samples from healthy donors and cancer patients. Clones were sequenced by immunoSEQ multiplex PCR, and TCRdb holds only the in-frame ones, with some missing. The data contain about 180,000 clones, more than 85% of them singletons. The sequencing sample was made of blood. The receptors come from a woman between 40 and 55 years old in good health. Both conserved end residues are part of each CDR3. The D gene is left open where the match is weak. Clone size is stated in some rows and not others, as once, few, many or a class when expanded.

D gene | J gene | clone size | V gene | CDR3 DNA | CDR3 protein
NA | TRBJ1-3 | few | TRBV7-8 | TGTGCCAGCAGCCCACCCCTTTGGGGGTGGATCGGGGGAAACACCATATATTTT | CASSPPLWGWIGGNTIYF
NA | TRBJ2-3 | NA | TRBV7-3 | TGTGCCAGCAGAAAAGACCCGACAGATACGCAGTATTTT | CASRKDPTDTQYF
TRBD1 | TRBJ2-1 | NA | TRBV19 | TGTGCCAGTAGTATGTGGGACAGAGACTACAATGAGCAGTTCTTC | CASSMWDRDYNEQFF
NA | TRBJ2-7 | NA | TRBV7-9 | TGTGCCAGCAGCGCGATCGAATTGGGCTACGAGCAGTACTTC | CASSAIELGYEQYF
TRBD1 | TRBJ1-1 | NA | TRBV2 | TGTGCCAGCAGGTGGGACAGCGTTTCTCCCACTGAAGCTTTCTTT | CASRWDSVSPTEAFF
NA | TRBJ2-1 | NA | TRBV7-2 | TGTGCCAGCAGCTTGAGTCGTGTAAGGAATGAGCAGTTCTTC | CASSLSRVRNEQFF
NA | TRBJ2-1 | NA | TRBV19 | TGTGCCAGTAGTATAGATGGGGTAAGCTCCTACAATGAGCAGTTCTTC | CASSIDGVSSYNEQFF
NA | TRBJ2-5 | NA | TRBV5-4 | TGTGCCAGCAGTTCCACGGCCGACAGCCAAGAGACCCAGTACTTC | CASSSTADSQETQYF
TRBD1 | TRBJ1-2 | NA | TRBV5-1 | TGCGCCAGCAGCAGTGGAACAGGGGGCCTCTATGGCTACACCTTC | CASSSGTGGLYGYTF
TRBD2 | TRBJ2-1 | NA | TRBV28 | TGTGCCAGCATCCCAGAAACTTCACTAGCGGGGGAAGACAATGAGCAGTTCTTC | CASIPETSLAGEDNEQFF
NA | TRBJ2-5 | NA | TRBV29-1 | TGCAGCGTTGAAGGGGCGGGAAACCAAGAGACCCAGTACTTC | CSVEGAGNQETQYF
TRBD1 | TRBJ1-4 | NA | TRBV10-3 | TGTGCCATCAGTCCACAGGGGGGGAATAATGAAAAACTGTTTTTT | CAISPQGGNNEKLFF
TRBD1 | TRBJ2-1 | NA | TRBV27 | TGTGCCAGCAGTTTATACGGGACAGGGGGCACAAGGTCCTACAATGAGCAGTTCTTC | CASSLYGTGGTRSYNEQFF
NA | TRBJ1-2 | NA | TRBV6-1 | TGTGCCAGCAGTGAAGCCACAGCGGTCTATGGCTACACCTTC | CASSEATAVYGYTF
TRBD1 | TRBJ2-7 | NA | TRBV29-1 | TGCAGCGCATCCGGTACAGGGGGCTACGAGCAGTACTTC | CSASGTGGYEQYF
NA | TRBJ1-2 | few | TRBV4-1 | TGCGCCAGCAGCCAAGAGGACAGCGTCATTAACTATGGCTACACCTTC | CASSQEDSVINYGYTF
NA | TRBJ2-3 | NA | TRBV2 | TGTGCCAGCACCGAGAGAACAGATACGCAGTATTTT | CASTERTDTQYF
TRBD1 | TRBJ1-1 | NA | TRBV5-1 | TGCGCCAGCACTTACCGGACAGGGGCTGAAGCTTTCTTT | CASTYRTGAEAFF
TRBD1 | TRBJ1-1 | NA | TRBV27 | TGTGCCGCAGGGGGAGAGGGCACTGAAGCTTTCTTT | CAAGGEGTEAFF
NA | TRBJ2-2 | NA | TRBV9 | TGTGCCAGCAGCGACCCCAGGGCTAGCGCCGACACCGGGGAGCTGTTTTTT | CASSDPRASADTGELFF
TRBD1 | TRBJ2-7 | NA | TRBV5-1 | TGCGCCAGCAGCTTCCCGGGACAGGGGAAGAACGAGCAGTACTTC | CASSFPGQGKNEQYF
TRBD1 | TRBJ1-6 | once | TRBV5-1 | TGCGCCAGCAGCGAGGGACAGGGGGGGAATTCACCCCTCCACTTT | CASSEGQGGNSPLHF
NA | TRBJ1-1 | NA | TRBV6-5 | TGTGCCAGCAGTTATCTGGACGGGAGGAACACTGAAGCTTTCTTT | CASSYLDGRNTEAFF
NA | TRBJ1-3 | NA | TRBV5-5 | TGTGCCAGCAGTTTTTGGACAGTAGGTGGAAACACCATATATTTT | CASSFWTVGGNTIYF
NA | TRBJ2-5 | NA | TRBV5-1 | TGCGCCAGCAGCTTGGCCGGGCAGGGGGAGACCCAGTACTTC | CASSLAGQGETQYF
NA | TRBJ2-7 | once | TRBV19 | TGTGCCAGTAGTATCGGCGGATACGAGCAGTACTTC | CASSIGGYEQYF
TRBD1 | TRBJ1-1 | NA | TRBV10-1 | TGCGCCAGCAGTGAGGCGGGGAGACAGGGCGGTGTGACTTTCTTT | CASSEAGRQGGVTFF
NA | TRBJ1-3 | NA | TRBV3-1/TRBV3-2 | TGTGCCAGCAGTCCAGTCCCCTCTGGAAACACCATATATTTT | CASSPVPSGNTIYF
NA | TRBJ1-5 | NA | TRBV7-9 | TGTGCCAGCAGCCATGACAGCAACGTGGGCTTTGGGCAGCCCCAGCATTTT | CASSHDSNVGFGQPQHF
TRBD2 | TRBJ2-7 | NA | TRBV6-5 | TGTGCCAGTGACGGGAGACTAGCTCCCTACGAGCAGTACTTC | CASDGRLAPYEQYF
NA | TRBJ1-6 | NA | TRBV28 | TGTGCCAGCAGTCCTGACGGCAGCTCCTATAATTCACCCCTCCACTTT | CASSPDGSSYNSPLHF
NA | TRBJ1-5 | few | TRBV27 | TGTGCCAGCAGTTCTTGGCAGGGTAATCAGCCCCAGCATTTT | CASSSWQGNQPQHF
NA | TRBJ1-2 | NA | TRBV7-9 | TGTGCCAGCAGCTTAATGTCAGGAAACTATGGCTACACCTTC | CASSLMSGNYGYTF
NA | TRBJ1-2 | NA | TRBV19 | TGTGCCAGTACGGACAGATCGGGCGGCTACACCTTC | CASTDRSGGYTF
TRBD2 | TRBJ2-1 | once | TRBV6-6 | TGTGCCAGCGAGCGGGGGGAGCCATACAATGAGCAGTTCTTC | CASERGEPYNEQFF
NA | TRBJ2-7 | large | TRBV11-2 | TGTGCCAGCAGCTTAGTGCTAGTAGGAGGCGAGCAGTACTTC | CASSLVLVGGEQYF
TRBD2 | TRBJ2-3 | NA | TRBV9 | TGTGCCAGCAGCGTAGAAGCGGGGGTCGGGGATACGCAGTATTTT | CASSVEAGVGDTQYF
NA | TRBJ2-7 | NA | TRBV19 | TGTGCCAGTAGTACAGGAAATTACGAGCAGTACTTC | CASSTGNYEQYF
NA | TRBJ2-2 | NA | TRBV27 | TGTGCCAGCAGCCCCTCGGGGGCCGGCGGGGAGCTGTTTTTT | CASSPSGAGGELFF
NA | TRBJ2-2 | NA | TRBV16 | TGTGCCAGCAGCCAAAGCGGCGGGGCGAACACCGGGGAGCTGTTTTTT | CASSQSGGANTGELFF
TRBD1 | TRBJ2-5 | NA | TRBV6-5 | TGTGCCACCACGCGAATACAGGGGGCTTTAGAGACCCAGTACTTC | CATTRIQGALETQYF
NA | TRBJ2-1 | NA | TRBV11-2 | TGTGCCAGCAGCTTAGCGTACAATGAGCAGTTCTTC | CASSLAYNEQFF
TRBD2 | TRBJ2-2 | NA | TRBV3-1/TRBV3-2 | TGTGCCAGCAGCCGCAAGGGACTAGCGGGGGGGACGAACACCGGGGAGCTGTTTTTT | CASSRKGLAGGTNTGELFF
NA | TRBJ1-4 | NA | TRBV9 | TGTGCCAGCGGTTCAGCTAATGAAAAACTGTTTTTT | CASGSANEKLFF
NA | TRBJ2-3 | NA | TRBV27 | TGTGCCAGCAGTTACGGGCCCGGCACAGATACGCAGTATTTT | CASSYGPGTDTQYF
NA | TRBJ1-1 | once | TRBV20-1 | TGCAGTACAAGTGGACAGAGTGCCTCTGAAGCTTTCTTT | CSTSGQSASEAFF
NA | TRBJ1-2 | many | TRBV4-1 | TGCGCCAGCAGCCAATTCAGGGATGGAAATGGCTACACCTTC | CASSQFRDGNGYTF
NA | TRBJ1-3 | NA | TRBV6-4 | TGTGCCAGCAATAAGGGTACCATATATTTT | CASNKGTIYF